This passage covers 32 T cell receptor beta chains from one sample sequenced in a study of Tregs in tolerant kidney transplant recipients. Generated by immunoSEQ multiplex PCR, the TCRdb table keeps only in-frame clones and is missing some. The table lists 50,000 to 75,000 clones, 95% to 98% of them singletons. Sequences were derived from Tregs from blood, sampled before the transplant. Receptor source: a human donor who received a combined kidney and bone marrow transplant.

Note on this clone: At the DNA level, this CDR3 is encoded by other sequences in the same sample as well. J is TRBJ1-4 and V is TRBV5-1; 9 bases are shared with TRBD1. This CDR3 has 15 residues. Per the germline V gene, CDR1 is SGHRS and CDR2 is YFSETQ. Trimming removed 2 bases from V and 5 bases from J; junction bases left unmatched: 4. The CDR3 region is CASSLWGQGNEKLFF. CDR3 DNA sequence: TGCGCCAGCAGCTTATGGGGACAGGGAAATGAAAAACTGTTTTTT.

The chain uses TRBV7-2 and TRBJ2-7; 8 nucleotides line up with TRBD2. CDR3 length: 14 amino acids. With 5 bases clipped from V and 0 bases from J, the junction kept 3 bases outside the gene matches. Germline V lookup: CDR1 SGHTA, CDR2 FQGNSA. The CDR3 loop reads CASSRSGDSYEQYF. Written as DNA, the CDR3 is TGTGCCAGCAGCCGTAGCGGGGACTCCTACGAGCAGTACTTC.

The chain couples TRBV30 to TRBJ2-2, with a weak D call TRBD1 (6 bases). CDR1 and CDR2 from the germline V gene are GTSNPN and SVGIG (reference sequence). CDR3 length: 14 amino acids. Between the trimmed V and J ends, which lost 4 bases and 6 bases, there was a span of 15 bases. Here the CDR3 reads CAWIGTIYSGELFF. In nucleotides, the CDR3 is TGTGCCTGGATAGGGACAATCTACTCCGGGGAGCTGTTTTTT.

The chain links TRBV27 to TRBJ1-6, with 8 bases identical to TRBD1. The length of the CDR3 is 14 residues. Trimming removed 5 bases from V and 9 bases from J; junction bases left unmatched: 6. CDR1 is MNHEY, CDR2 SMNVEV, per germline (reference sequence). CDR3 region: CASSIQGAGSPLHF. In DNA form, the CDR3 reads TGTGCCAGCAGTATCCAGGGGGCGGGTTCACCCCTCCACTTT.

This clone was picked up one time. The J gene is TRBJ2-3, the V gene TRBV30, with D maybe TRBD2 (5 bases). Germline V gene data show CDR1 as GTSNPN and CDR2 as SVGIG (reference sequence). Deletions cut 0 bases from V and 4 bases from J, with 5 bases between. The CDR3 extends over 12 amino acids. CDR3 DNA sequence: TGTGCCTGGAGTGTACTAGCAGATACGCAGTATTTT. This sequence encodes CAWSVLADTQYF.

The chain couples TRBV6-6 to TRBJ2-4, with D tentatively TRBD2 (6 bases). CDR1 is MNHNY and CDR2 is SVGAGI in the germline V gene (reference sequence). The V end lost 7 bases, the J end lost 0 bases, and 16 bases lay between the germline ends. The CDR3 spans 16 residues. The DNA of the CDR3 is TGTGCCAGCACCAACCGGGCGGGAATAGCCAAAAACATTCAGTACTTC. This gives the protein CASTNRAGIAKNIQYF.

This chain connects TRBV7-2 to TRBJ1-3; no clear D gene. Germline V lookup: CDR1 SGHTA, CDR2 FQGNSA. CDR3 size: 14 residues. V was pared by 3 bases and J by 4 bases, with 10 bases between. DNA of the CDR3: TGTGCCAGCAGCTTCTCATGGCAGGGAAACACCATATATTTT. Amino acid sequence: CASSFSWQGNTIYF.

The J gene is TRBJ2-2, the V gene TRBV5-1, with D perhaps TRBD1 (5 bases). V was cut by 2 bases and J by 1 base, with 15 bases left in between. Germline CDR1 and CDR2: SGHRS and YFSETQ. CDR3 length equals 17 residues. Here the CDR3 DNA reads TGCGCCAGCAGCTTAGGCAGGGTTTATGGGAACACCGGGGAGCTGTTTTTT. Its protein product is CASSLGRVYGNTGELFF.

V usage is TRBV6-5 and J usage is TRBJ2-7; 10 nucleotides match TRBD1. In germline, CDR1 is MNHEY, CDR2 SVGAGI. With 6 bases clipped from V and 4 bases from J, the junction kept 6 bases outside the gene matches. The CDR3 sequence is 14 residues long. The CDR3 loop is CASRRQGAVYEQYF. The CDR3 coding sequence is TGTGCCAGCAGACGACAGGGGGCTGTGTACGAGCAGTACTTC.

The gene calls are TRBV25-1 and TRBJ2-3; tentative D call: TRBD2 (5 bases). CDR3 length equals 14 residues. Deletions cut 4 bases from V and 5 bases from J, with 13 bases between. The V gene's germline CDR1 is MGHDK and CDR2 SYGVNS. CDR3 residues: CASSAPLDLDTQYF. CDR3 DNA: TGTGCCAGCAGTGCCCCACTAGATTTAGATACGCAGTATTTT.

This chain joins TRBV5-4 and TRBJ1-2, with D tentatively TRBD1 (6 bases). Germline V CDR1 and CDR2: SGHNT, YYREEE (reference sequence). V lost 0 bases to trimming and J lost 2 bases, with 8 bases between them. The CDR3 is made up of 14 amino acids. The CDR3 loop reads CASSLVGQNYGYTF. The CDR3 DNA reads as TGTGCCAGCAGCTTGGTTGGACAGAACTATGGCTACACCTTC.

The rearrangement joins TRBV5-4 to TRBJ2-3; 8 nucleotides line up with TRBD2. CDR3 length: 16 residues. After removal of 4 bases from V and 0 bases from J, the junction contained 7 bases not matched to a gene. Looked up from germline, CDR1 is SGHNT and CDR2 is YYREEE (reference sequence). CDR3 coding DNA: TGTGCCAGCAGCCAAAAACGCGGGGGGAGCACAGATACGCAGTATTTT. The encoded protein is CASSQKRGGSTDTQYF.

V gene TRBV6-5 combines with J gene TRBJ1-2; 7 nucleotides agree with TRBD1. Germline V gene lookup returns CDR1 MNHEY and CDR2 SVGAGI. The trim removed 3 bases at V and 2 bases at J, leaving 3 bases unmatched. CDR3 length: 14 amino acids. The CDR3 nucleotides are TGTGCCAGCAGTTATACAGGGGACAACTATGGCTACACCTTC. It is translated as CASSYTGDNYGYTF.

This clone has only one observation. The rearrangement links TRBV7-2 to TRBJ2-6; D is possibly TRBD1 (6 bases). The ends were cut back, 5 bases at V and 0 bases at J, with 17 bases in the middle. Germline V CDR1 and CDR2: SGHTA, FQGNSA. CDR3 size: 18 residues. The CDR3 protein is CASSGSRTVPSGANVLTF. The CDR3 DNA follows: TGTGCCAGCAGCGGCTCAAGGACAGTCCCCTCTGGGGCCAACGTCCTGACTTTC.

This rearrangement joins TRBV19 to TRBJ1-1; a weak D match, TRBD1 (5 bases). CDR3 length: 15 residues. Germline V CDR1 and CDR2: LNHDA, SQIVND (reference sequence). The ends were cut back, 2 bases at V and 8 bases at J, with 18 bases in the middle. The CDR3 nucleotides are TGTGCCAGTAGTATATCCAGGGCGATTGCACACGAAGCTTTCTTT. This codes for CASSISRAIAHEAFF.

The chain carries TRBV5-6 and TRBJ1-4; no clear D. CDR1 SGHDT and CDR2 YYEEEE come from the germline V gene. This CDR3 is 13 amino acids long. Trimming cost V 0 bases and J 7 bases, with 7 bases left between them. CDR3 in amino acids: CASSLERSEKLFF. CDR3 bases: TGTGCCAGCAGCTTGGAACGGTCTGAAAAACTGTTTTTT. Variable domain in full (rest from reference TRBV5-6 and TRBJ1-4): DAGVTQSPTHLIKTRGQQVTLRCSPKSGHDTVSWYQQALGQGPQFIFQYYEEEERQRGNFPDRFSGHQFPNYSSELNVNALLLGDSALYLCASSLERSEKLFFGSGTQLSVL.

The J gene is TRBJ2-4, the V gene TRBV27, with 10 nucleotides matching TRBD1. The V gene end was trimmed by 5 bases and the J gene end by 0 bases; junction bases not matched to a gene: 7. Germline lookup yields CDR1 MNHEY and CDR2 SMNVEV (reference sequence). CDR3 length: 17 residues. DNA for the CDR3: TGTGCCAGCAGTCCGGGACAGGGGTTTGTAGCCAAAAACATTCAGTACTTC. The encoded protein is CASSPGQGFVAKNIQYF.

This chain joins TRBV5-6 and TRBJ1-2, with a weak D call TRBD1 (6 bases). The length of the CDR3 is 14 residues. Germline-derived CDR1 and CDR2 are SGHDT and YYEEEE. V gave up 5 bases and J gave up 3 bases, with 14 bases separating them. DNA for the CDR3: TGTGCCAGCAGAGTGGTCAGGGGAGACTATGGCTACACCTTC. Translation gives CASRVVRGDYGYTF.

The rearrangement joins TRBV19 to TRBJ2-1, with a weak D call TRBD1 (5 bases). With 2 bases removed from V and 5 bases from J, the gap between germline ends came to 16 bases. The germline V gene encodes CDR1 LNHDA and CDR2 SQIVND (reference sequence). The CDR3 runs to 16 residues. The CDR3 coding sequence is TGTGCCAGTAGTATACGTCAGGGCCCCCTAAACAATGAGCAGTTCTTC. Residues: CASSIRQGPLNNEQFF.

The chain carries TRBV7-9 and TRBJ2-1, with 9 positions matching TRBD2. V lost 5 bases, J lost 4 bases, and 6 bases stayed unmatched. From germline, CDR1 is SEHNR and CDR2 FQNEAQ (reference sequence). This CDR3 comprises 15 residues. The DNA for the CDR3 is TGTGCCAGCAGCCACAGCGGGGGGCGGTACAATGAGCAGTTCTTC. Translation: CASSHSGGRYNEQFF.

The sample holds one count of this clone. The V gene is TRBV27, the J gene TRBJ1-5, with 8 bases that match TRBD1. The CDR3 is made up of 14 amino acids. Germline assignment: CDR1 MNHEY and CDR2 SMNVEV (reference sequence). V was pared by 6 bases and J by 8 bases, with 9 bases of the junction left unmatched. The CDR3, as DNA: TGTGCCAGCAGGCCCCAGGGGGCCCTAAAGCCCCAGCATTTT. Its translation is CASRPQGALKPQHF.

The V call is TRBV5-5, the J call TRBJ2-7, with D possibly matching TRBD2 (6 bases). There are 15 residues in the CDR3. Trimming removed 1 base from V and 0 bases from J, with 11 bases in between. Germline CDR1 SGHKS, CDR2 YYEKEE (reference sequence). The CDR3 reads CASSLLGGTSYEQYF. Here the CDR3 DNA reads TGTGCCAGCAGCTTGCTCGGGGGAACCTCCTACGAGCAGTACTTC.

The genes are TRBV29-1 and TRBJ1-1; tentatively, D is TRBD1 (6 bases). This CDR3 has 12 amino acids. Germline CDR1 and CDR2: SQVTM and ANQGSEA. V lost 4 bases and J lost 6, with 12 bases in between. The CDR3 DNA is TGCAGCGTTGGGCAGGGGCATGCTGAAGCTTTCTTT. Encoded protein: CSVGQGHAEAFF.

The V call is TRBV7-9, the J call TRBJ2-5; D gene uncertain. The CDR3 has 13 amino acids. The ends were cut back, 5 bases at V and 1 base at J, with 8 bases in the middle. The V gene's germline CDR1 is SEHNR and CDR2 FQNEAQ (reference sequence). CDR3 nucleotides: TGTGCCAGCAGCCGACAATTCCAAGAGACCCAGTACTTC. It translates to CASSRQFQETQYF.

The chain joins TRBV5-1 to TRBJ1-1; 8 bases match TRBD1. The V segment lost 3 bases and the J segment 0 bases; nucleotides outside the gene matches: 10. CDR3 length equals 17 residues. Germline V gene sequence: CDR1 SGHRS, CDR2 YFSETQ. CDR3 protein: CASSSSQTGALNTEAFF. The CDR3 region has the DNA TGCGCCAGCAGCTCATCACAGACAGGGGCATTGAACACTGAAGCTTTCTTT.

The CDR3 DNA reads TGTGCCAGCAGTGGGGCAGGAATCAAGTACGAGCAGTACTTC. The encoded protein is CASSGAGIKYEQYF. V gene TRBV2 combines with J gene TRBJ2-7; D is uncertain. Germline V gives CDR1 SNHLY, CDR2 FYNNEI. V dropped 4 bases and J dropped 4 bases, with 14 bases sitting between them. CDR3 length: 14 amino acids.

This rearrangement joins TRBV6-6 to TRBJ2-1; the D gene is possibly TRBD1 (5 bases). Trimming pared 6 bases from V and 9 bases from J, leaving 15 bases between. The CDR3 has 13 amino acids. Germline V gives CDR1 MNHNY, CDR2 SVGAGI (reference sequence). Here the CDR3 reads CASSRPGAREQFF. The CDR3 DNA reads TGTGCCAGCAGCCGCCCTGGGGCCCGTGAGCAGTTCTTC.

The gene calls are TRBV5-4 and TRBJ2-3; D is unresolved. CDR3 length: 14 amino acids. Trimming stripped 0 bases from V and 0 bases from J, with 5 bases between. In germline, CDR1 is SGHNT, CDR2 YYREEE (reference sequence). DNA of the CDR3: TGTGCCAGCAGCTTGGGTCGGAGCACAGATACGCAGTATTTT. Protein product: CASSLGRSTDTQYF.

The sample holds one count of this clone. The chain recombines TRBV19 with TRBJ1-2, with 7 bases aligning to TRBD1. J was trimmed by 8 bases and V by 3 bases; bases with no gene match: 3. CDR1 is LNHDA and CDR2 is SQIVND in the germline V gene (reference sequence). This CDR3 comprises 12 residues. The CDR3 reads CASSMAGGGYTF. The CDR3 DNA reads as TGTGCCAGTAGTATGGCAGGGGGAGGCTACACCTTC.

J is TRBJ2-7 and V is TRBV30; a possible D gene is TRBD2 (5 bases). The CDR3 extends over 15 amino acids. The germline gives CDR1 GTSNPN, CDR2 SVGIG (reference sequence). The ends were cut back, 5 bases at V and 3 bases at J, with 20 bases in the middle. The CDR3 here is CAWGPRRRTNYEQYF. The CDR3 DNA reads as TGTGCCTGGGGTCCTCGTAGGAGGACCAACTACGAGCAGTACTTC.

The chain recombines TRBV5-1 with TRBJ2-3; 9 bases fit TRBD2. V lost 0 bases, J lost 2 bases, and 4 bases stayed unmatched. CDR3 length: 16 amino acids. Germline V gene lookup returns CDR1 SGHRS and CDR2 YFSETQ. The CDR3 protein is CASSLATSGPTDTQYF. DNA of the CDR3: TGCGCCAGCAGCTTGGCCACTAGCGGGCCCACAGATACGCAGTATTTT.

The genes are TRBV7-2 and TRBJ2-3; D gene unclear. The CDR3 spans 14 residues. Trimming took off 0 bases at V and 6 bases at J, with 10 bases between the two ends. Germline V gene sequence: CDR1 SGHTA, CDR2 FQGNSA. In DNA form, the CDR3 reads TGTGCCAGCAGCTTAGCTCTAGTGGTTGATACGCAGTATTTT. Its protein is CASSLALVVDTQYF.